This TCR beta chain was recorded in a study of T cell responses to AZD1222 COVID-19 vaccine (dated by TCRdb to the early 2020s). At the level of the whole study: TCR sequencing covered some 240 trial participants: 207 given two doses of AZD1222 and 26 given two doses of MenACWY control vaccine. Trial participants were enrolled into age subgroups of 18-55, 56-69 and 70-plus years, which contained about 150, 28 and 57 TCR-sequenced participants, respectively. Findings and caveats that apply to the study as a whole: Participants were mostly white British, with more females than males. The authors suggested clonal diversity may have been underestimated. Reportedly, close to half of the unique spike-specific TCRs recognized epitopes lying outside the regions that are mutated in the B.1.351 and B.1.1.7 variants. Conclusions about previously exposed vaccinees are limited, since just six AZD1222 recipients were seropositive for SARS-CoV-2 at baseline. In the small 56-69-year group, the increase in depth fell short of significance, most likely because of low power. Because no samples from the day 14 peak response were available, repertoires could be characterized only after the peak T cell response. CD4 TCRs associated with the vaccine covered the entire spike protein, and the dominant responses were in regions 160-218 and 743-854. Spike-specific TCR breadth and depth rose significantly after two AZD1222 doses compared with day 0 and with MenACWY recipients.

As to this clone: This clone's antigen is unknown. The sample holds no much larger clone one base away, and base qualities are not on file.

The time point label, as the study defines it: baseline before first vaccination. The sample's treatment or condition label is to be understood as: meningococcal conjugate vaccine given as trial control. Vaccinee samples were obtained from the UK trials COV001 and COV002, which included a single-blind randomized controlled phase 2/3 trial of AZD1222 (ChAdOx1 nCoV-19) in healthy adults. Trial participant PBMC samples were collected at day 0 and day 28 after the second dose for TCRbeta chain sequencing. The CDR3 regions of human TCRbeta chains were analyzed by immunosequencing. In the original analysis: TCRs in the repertoires were matched against a reference library of SARS-CoV-2-specific TCRs that had been generated with the MIRA antigen-specificity platform. Breadth was defined as the fraction of unique TCRs that were SARS-CoV-2-associated. Depth was defined as the fraction of total T cells that were SARS-CoV-2-associated. Using the MIRA data, each spike-specific TCR was mapped to the spike region that the TCR reacts to and placed in a CD4 or CD8 class. Log10-transformed breadth and depth values were compared by one-way ANOVA with Sidak's multiple comparisons tests. TCRdb retrieved this table from immuneACCESS and kept in-frame rearrangements only. Not all clones are present; in checked studies, unresolved V genes account for under half, and no reason is known for the remainder. V and J calls and clone size come straight from that table; D and trimming were deduced from the DNA. In this sample the table shows 210,000 or so clones, approximately 94% of which occur a single time. The ten largest account for over 0.95% of the sample.

The V end loses 6 bases and the J end loses 5 bases, and a stretch of 5 bases separates them. The CDR3 sequence holds 12 residues, the cysteine and phenylalanine included. Only the CDR3 DNA is retained, 36 bases long and in frame from the first base. CDR1 SNHLY and CDR2 FYNNEI are derived from the germline V gene. The chain is assembled from TRBV2 and TRBJ1-6; the D gene is unclear. The receptor was isolated from an adult in good health. Sample: peripheral blood, taken on day 0 of MenACWY control vaccination. The nucleotides are TGTGCCAGCAGCCGGCATAATTCACCCCTCCACTTT. The translation is CASSRHNSPLHF.